This passage covers 2 T cell receptor beta chains from one sample sequenced in a study of cytomegalovirus exposure and HLA in healthy donors. Clones were sequenced by immunoSEQ multiplex PCR, and TCRdb holds only the in-frame ones, with some missing. Of about 70,000 clones in the sample, roughly 92% are singletons; the top ten hold approximately 2%. The sequencing sample was made of PBMCs. The receptor set was obtained from a woman between 18 and 30 years old in good health and CMV-seropositive.

The chain combines TRBV6-5 with TRBJ2-7, with D tentatively TRBD2 (7 bases). Germline CDR1 MNHEY, CDR2 SVGAGI. This CDR3 is built from 14 residues. Trimming took off 0 bases at V and 7 bases at J, with 13 bases between the two ends. The CDR3 bases are TGTGCCAGCAGTTACTCGGCGGGGGCGATGGAGCAGTACTTC. Its translation: CASSYSAGAMEQYF.

The chain is built from TRBV12-5 and TRBJ1-4; the match to TRBD1 covers 9 bases. This CDR3 region has 16 residues. Losses at the gene ends were 2 bases for V and 6 bases for J; bases not matched to a gene: 7. The germline gives CDR1 LGHNT, CDR2 FRNRAP. DNA of the CDR3: TGTGCTAGTGGTTTGTATCTGGGACAGGGTCATGAAAAACTGTTTTTT. Its protein product is CASGLYLGQGHEKLFF.